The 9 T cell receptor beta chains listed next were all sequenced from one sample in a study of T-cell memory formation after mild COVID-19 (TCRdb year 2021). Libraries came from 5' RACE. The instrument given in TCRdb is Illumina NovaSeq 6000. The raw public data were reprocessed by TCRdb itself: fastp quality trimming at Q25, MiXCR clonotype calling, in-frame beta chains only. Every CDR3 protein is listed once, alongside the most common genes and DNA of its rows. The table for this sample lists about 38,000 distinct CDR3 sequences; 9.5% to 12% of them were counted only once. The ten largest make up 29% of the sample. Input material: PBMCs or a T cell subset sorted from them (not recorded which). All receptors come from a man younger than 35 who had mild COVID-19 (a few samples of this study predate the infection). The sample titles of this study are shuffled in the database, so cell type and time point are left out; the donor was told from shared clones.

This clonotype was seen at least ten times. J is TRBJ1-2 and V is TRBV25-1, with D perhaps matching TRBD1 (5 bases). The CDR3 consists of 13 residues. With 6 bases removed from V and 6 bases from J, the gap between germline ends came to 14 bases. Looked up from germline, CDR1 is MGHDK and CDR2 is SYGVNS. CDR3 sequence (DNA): TGTGCCAGCAGCATGAGGGGCGCAAATGGCTACACCTTC. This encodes CASSMRGANGYTF.

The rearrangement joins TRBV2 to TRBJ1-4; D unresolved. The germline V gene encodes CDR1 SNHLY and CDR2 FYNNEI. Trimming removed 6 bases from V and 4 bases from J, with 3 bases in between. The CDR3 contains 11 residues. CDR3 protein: CASRGNEKLFF. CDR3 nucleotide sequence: TGTGCCAGCAGAGGTAATGAAAAACTGTTTTTT.

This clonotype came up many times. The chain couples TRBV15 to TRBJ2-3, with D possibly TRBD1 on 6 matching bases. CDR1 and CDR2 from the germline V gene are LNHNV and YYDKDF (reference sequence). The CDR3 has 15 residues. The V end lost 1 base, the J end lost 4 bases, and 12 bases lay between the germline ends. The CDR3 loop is CATSRVTGIADTQYF. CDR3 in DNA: TGTGCCACCAGCAGAGTTACAGGGATCGCAGATACGCAGTATTTT.

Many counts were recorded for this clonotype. The CDR3 loop reads CASSIRTGRLNSPLHF. The CDR3 DNA reads as TGTGCCAGCAGCATCCGGACAGGCAGGCTCAATTCACCCCTCCACTTT. The genes are TRBV7-2 and TRBJ1-6, with 7 nucleotides matching TRBD1. Losses at the gene ends were 5 bases for V and 7 bases for J; bases not matched to a gene: 11. Germline V gives CDR1 SGHTA, CDR2 FQGNSA. This CDR3 spans 16 amino acids. Variable domain in full (rest from reference TRBV7-2 and TRBJ1-6): GAGVSQSPSNKVTEKGKDVELRCDPISGHTALYWYRQSLGQGLEFLIYFQGNSAPDKSGLPSDRFSAERTGGSVSTLTIQRTQQEDSAVYLCASSIRTGRLNSPLHFGNGTRLTVT.

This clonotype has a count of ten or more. The CDR3 loop is CASSLGLGADTQYF. As DNA, the CDR3 is TGCGCCAGCAGCTTGGGGCTAGGTGCAGATACGCAGTATTTT. The chain couples TRBV5-1 to TRBJ2-3; D is unresolved. Germline-derived CDR1 and CDR2 are SGHRS and YFSETQ. Trimming shortened V by 0 bases and J by 4 bases, and 9 bases separated the two germline ends. The CDR3 sequence is 14 residues long.

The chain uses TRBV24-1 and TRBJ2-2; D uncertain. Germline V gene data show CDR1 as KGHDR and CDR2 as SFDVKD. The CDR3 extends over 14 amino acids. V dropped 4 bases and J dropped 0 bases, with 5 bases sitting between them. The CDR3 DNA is TGTGCCACCAGTGAGGGTTCGAACACCGGGGAGCTGTTTTTT. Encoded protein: CATSEGSNTGELFF.

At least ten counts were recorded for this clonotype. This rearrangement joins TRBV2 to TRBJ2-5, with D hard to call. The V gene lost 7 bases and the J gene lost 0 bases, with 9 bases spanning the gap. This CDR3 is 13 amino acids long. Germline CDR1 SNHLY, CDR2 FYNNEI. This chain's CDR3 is CASNQLDQETQYF. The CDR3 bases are TGTGCCAGCAATCAGCTAGACCAAGAGACCCAGTACTTC. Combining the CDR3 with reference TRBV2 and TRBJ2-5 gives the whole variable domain EPEVTQTPSHQVTQMGQEVILRCVPISNHLYFYWYRQILGQKVEFLVSFYNNEISEKSEIFDDQFSVERPDGSNFTLKIRSTKLEDSAMYFCASNQLDQETQYFGPGTRLLVL.

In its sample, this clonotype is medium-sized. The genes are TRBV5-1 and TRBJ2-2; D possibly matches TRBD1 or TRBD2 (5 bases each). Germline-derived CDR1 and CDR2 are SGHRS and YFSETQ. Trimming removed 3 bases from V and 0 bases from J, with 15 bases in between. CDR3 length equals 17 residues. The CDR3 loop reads CASSSNGANANTGELFF. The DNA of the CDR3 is TGCGCCAGCAGCTCGAACGGGGCTAACGCGAACACCGGGGAGCTGTTTTTT.

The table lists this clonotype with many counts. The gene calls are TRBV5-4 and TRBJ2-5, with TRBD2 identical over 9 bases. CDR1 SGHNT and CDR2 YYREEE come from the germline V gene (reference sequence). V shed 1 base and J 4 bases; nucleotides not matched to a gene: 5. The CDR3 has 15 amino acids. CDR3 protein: CASSLPLAGSETQYF. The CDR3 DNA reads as TGTGCCAGCAGCTTGCCGCTAGCGGGGTCAGAGACCCAGTACTTC.